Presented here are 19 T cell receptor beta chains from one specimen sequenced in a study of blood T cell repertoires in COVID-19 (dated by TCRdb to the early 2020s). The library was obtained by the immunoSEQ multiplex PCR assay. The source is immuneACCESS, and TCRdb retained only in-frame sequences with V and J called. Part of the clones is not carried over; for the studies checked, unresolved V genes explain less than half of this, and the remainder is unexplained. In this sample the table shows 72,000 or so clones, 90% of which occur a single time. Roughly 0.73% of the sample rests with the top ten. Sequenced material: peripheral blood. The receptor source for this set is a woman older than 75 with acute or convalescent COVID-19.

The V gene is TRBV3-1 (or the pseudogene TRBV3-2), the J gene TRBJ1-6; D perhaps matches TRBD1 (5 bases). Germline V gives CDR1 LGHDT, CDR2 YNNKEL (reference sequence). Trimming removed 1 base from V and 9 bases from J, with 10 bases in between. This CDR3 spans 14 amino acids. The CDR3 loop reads CASSQGTSSSPLHF. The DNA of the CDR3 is TGTGCCAGCAGCCAAGGGACATCCAGTTCACCCCTCCACTTT.

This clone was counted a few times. The CDR3 region is CASSNGPWRLIYNEQFF. Written as DNA, the CDR3 is TGTGCCAGCAGCAACGGACCCTGGCGACTAATCTACAATGAGCAGTTCTTC. V usage is TRBV21-1 and J usage is TRBJ2-1; the D call in the table, TRBD2, was not verified against the DNA. TRBV21-1 is classified as a pseudogene. There are 17 residues in the CDR3.

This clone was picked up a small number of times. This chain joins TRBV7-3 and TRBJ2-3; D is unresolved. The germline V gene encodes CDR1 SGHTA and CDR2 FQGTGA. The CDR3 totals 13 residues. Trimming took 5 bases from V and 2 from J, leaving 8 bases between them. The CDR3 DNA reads TGTGCCAGCAGCAGTAGCCCCACAGATACGCAGTATTTT. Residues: CASSSSPTDTQYF.

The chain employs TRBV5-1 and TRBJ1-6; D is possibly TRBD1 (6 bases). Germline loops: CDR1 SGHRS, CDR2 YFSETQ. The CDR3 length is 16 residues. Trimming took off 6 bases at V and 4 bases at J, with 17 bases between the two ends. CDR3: CASKQGIVPYNSPLHF. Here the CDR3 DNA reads TGCGCCAGCAAACAGGGTATTGTCCCATATAATTCACCCCTCCACTTT.

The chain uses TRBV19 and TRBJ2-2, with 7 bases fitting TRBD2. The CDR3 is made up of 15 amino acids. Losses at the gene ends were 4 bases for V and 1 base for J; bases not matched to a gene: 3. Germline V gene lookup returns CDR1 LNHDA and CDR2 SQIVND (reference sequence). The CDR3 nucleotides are TGTGCCAGTAGTACCCCTAGCGGGAACACCGGGGAGCTGTTTTTT. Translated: CASSTPSGNTGELFF.

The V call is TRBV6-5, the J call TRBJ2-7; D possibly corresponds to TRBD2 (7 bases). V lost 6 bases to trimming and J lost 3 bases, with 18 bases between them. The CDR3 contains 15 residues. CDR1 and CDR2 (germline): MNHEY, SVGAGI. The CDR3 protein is CASSARGGALYEQYF. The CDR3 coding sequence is TGTGCCAGCAGCGCCCGAGGGGGGGCACTCTACGAGCAGTACTTC.

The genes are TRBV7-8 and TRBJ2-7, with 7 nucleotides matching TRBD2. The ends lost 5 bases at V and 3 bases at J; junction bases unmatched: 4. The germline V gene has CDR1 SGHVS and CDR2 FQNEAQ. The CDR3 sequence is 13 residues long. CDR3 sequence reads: CASSRGGIYEQYF. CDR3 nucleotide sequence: TGTGCCAGCAGCCGGGGAGGGATCTACGAGCAGTACTTC.

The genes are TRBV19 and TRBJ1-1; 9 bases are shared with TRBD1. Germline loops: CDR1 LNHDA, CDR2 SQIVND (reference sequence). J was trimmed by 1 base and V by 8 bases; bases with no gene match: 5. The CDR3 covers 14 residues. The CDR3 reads CASDGTGRNTEAFF. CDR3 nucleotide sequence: TGTGCCAGTGACGGGACAGGGAGGAACACTGAAGCTTTCTTT.

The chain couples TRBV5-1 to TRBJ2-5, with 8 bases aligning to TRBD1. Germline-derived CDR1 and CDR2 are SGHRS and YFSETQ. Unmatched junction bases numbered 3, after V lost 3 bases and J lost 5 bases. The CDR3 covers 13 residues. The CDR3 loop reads CASSWDRKETQYF. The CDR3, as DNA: TGCGCCAGCAGCTGGGACAGGAAGGAGACCCAGTACTTC. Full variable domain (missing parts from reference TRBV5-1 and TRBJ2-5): KAGVTQTPRYLIKTRGQQVTLSCSPISGHRSVSWYQQTPGQGLQFLFEYFSETQRNKGNFPGRFSGRQFSNSRSEMNVSTLELGDSALYLCASSWDRKETQYFGPGTRLLVL.

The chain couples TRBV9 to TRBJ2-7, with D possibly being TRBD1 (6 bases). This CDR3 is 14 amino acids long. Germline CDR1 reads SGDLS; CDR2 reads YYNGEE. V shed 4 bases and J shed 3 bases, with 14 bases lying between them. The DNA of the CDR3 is TGTGCCAGCAGCAACCGGGACACACACTACGAGCAGTACTTC. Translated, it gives CASSNRDTHYEQYF. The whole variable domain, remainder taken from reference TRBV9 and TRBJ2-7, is DSGVTQTPKHLITATGQRVTLRCSPRSGDLSVYWYQQSLDQGLQFLIQYYNGEERAKGNILERFSAQQFPDLHSELNLSSLELGDSALYFCASSNRDTHYEQYFGPGTRLTVT.

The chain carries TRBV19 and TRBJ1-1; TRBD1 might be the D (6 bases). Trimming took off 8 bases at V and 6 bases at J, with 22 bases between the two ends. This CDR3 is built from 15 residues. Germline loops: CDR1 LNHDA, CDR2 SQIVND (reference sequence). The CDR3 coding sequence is TGTGCCAGTCCGCCCCCTCAGGGGATAGGCGCTGAAGCTTTCTTT. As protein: CASPPPQGIGAEAFF.

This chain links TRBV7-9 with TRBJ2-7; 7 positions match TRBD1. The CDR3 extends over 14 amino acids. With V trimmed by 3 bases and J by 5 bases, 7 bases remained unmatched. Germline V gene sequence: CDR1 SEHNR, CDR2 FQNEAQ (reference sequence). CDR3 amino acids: CASSLGQYEDEQYF. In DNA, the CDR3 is TGTGCCAGCAGCTTGGGACAGTATGAGGACGAGCAGTACTTC. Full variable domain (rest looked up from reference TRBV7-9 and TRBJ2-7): DTGVSQNPRHKITKRGQNVTFRCDPISEHNRLYWYRQTLGQGPEFLTYFQNEAQLEKSRLLSDRFSAERPKGSFSTLEIQRTEQGDSAMYLCASSLGQYEDEQYFGPGTRLTVT.

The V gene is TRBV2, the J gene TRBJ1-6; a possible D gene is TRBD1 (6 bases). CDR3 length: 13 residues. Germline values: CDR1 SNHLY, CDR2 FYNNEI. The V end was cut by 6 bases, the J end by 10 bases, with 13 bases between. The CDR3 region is CASRGGVGSPLHF. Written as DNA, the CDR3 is TGTGCCAGCAGAGGGGGTGTTGGGTCACCCCTCCACTTT.

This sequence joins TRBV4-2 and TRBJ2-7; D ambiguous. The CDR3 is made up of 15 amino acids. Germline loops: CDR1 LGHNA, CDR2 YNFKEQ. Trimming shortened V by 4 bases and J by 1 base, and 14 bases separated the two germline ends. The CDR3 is CASSPPGAGSYEQYF. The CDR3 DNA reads TGTGCCAGCAGCCCTCCCGGCGCCGGGTCCTACGAGCAGTACTTC.

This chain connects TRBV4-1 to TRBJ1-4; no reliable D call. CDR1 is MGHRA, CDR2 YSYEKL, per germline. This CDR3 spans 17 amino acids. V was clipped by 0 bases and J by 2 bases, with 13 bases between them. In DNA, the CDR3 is TGCGCCAGCAGCCAAGATCGATCTAGGGAGACTAATGAAAAACTGTTTTTT. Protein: CASSQDRSRETNEKLFF.

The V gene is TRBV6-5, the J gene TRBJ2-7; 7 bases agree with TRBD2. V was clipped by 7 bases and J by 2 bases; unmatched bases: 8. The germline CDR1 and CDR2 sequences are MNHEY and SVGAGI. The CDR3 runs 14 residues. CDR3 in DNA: TGTGCCAGCACAGAGCGGGGTGAAGCCTACGAGCAGTACTTC. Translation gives CASTERGEAYEQYF.

DNA of the CDR3: TGTGCCAGTAGTCACCCGGGACAGGGGGTTAATCAGCCCCAGCATTTT. Amino acid sequence: CASSHPGQGVNQPQHF. The chain is built from TRBV19 and TRBJ1-5; the match to TRBD1 covers 11 bases. This CDR3 spans 16 amino acids. The J segment lost 4 bases and the V segment lost 5 bases, leaving 7 bases of the junction unmatched. Germline CDR1 reads LNHDA; CDR2 reads SQIVND (reference sequence).

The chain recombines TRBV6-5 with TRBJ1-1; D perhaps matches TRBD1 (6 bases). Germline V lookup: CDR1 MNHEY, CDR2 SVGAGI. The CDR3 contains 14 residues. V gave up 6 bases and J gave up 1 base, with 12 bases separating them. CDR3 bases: TGTGCCAGCAGGGAGACGACAGGGAACACTGAAGCTTTCTTT. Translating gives CASRETTGNTEAFF.

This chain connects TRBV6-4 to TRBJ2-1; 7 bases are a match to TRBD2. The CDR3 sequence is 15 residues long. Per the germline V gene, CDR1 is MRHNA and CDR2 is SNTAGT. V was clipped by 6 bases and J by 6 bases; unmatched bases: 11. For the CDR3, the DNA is TGTGCCAGCAGCTTTCAGGGCGGGAGTTCCAATGAGCAGTTCTTC. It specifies CASSFQGGSSNEQFF.